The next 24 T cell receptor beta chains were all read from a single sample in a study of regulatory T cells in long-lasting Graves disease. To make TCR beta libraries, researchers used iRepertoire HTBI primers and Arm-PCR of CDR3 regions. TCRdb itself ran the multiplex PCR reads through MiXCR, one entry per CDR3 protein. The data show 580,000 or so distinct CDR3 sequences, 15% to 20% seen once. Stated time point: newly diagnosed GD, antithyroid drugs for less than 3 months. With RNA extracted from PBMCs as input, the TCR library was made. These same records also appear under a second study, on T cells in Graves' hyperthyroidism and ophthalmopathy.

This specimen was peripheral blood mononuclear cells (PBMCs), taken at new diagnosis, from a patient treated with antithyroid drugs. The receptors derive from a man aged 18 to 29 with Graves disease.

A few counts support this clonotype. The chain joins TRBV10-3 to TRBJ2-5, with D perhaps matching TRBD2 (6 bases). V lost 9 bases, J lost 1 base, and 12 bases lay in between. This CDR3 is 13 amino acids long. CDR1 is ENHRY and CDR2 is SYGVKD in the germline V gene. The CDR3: CAMARDFQETQYF. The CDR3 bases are TGTGCCATGGCCCGGGACTTCCAAGAGACCCAGTACTTC.

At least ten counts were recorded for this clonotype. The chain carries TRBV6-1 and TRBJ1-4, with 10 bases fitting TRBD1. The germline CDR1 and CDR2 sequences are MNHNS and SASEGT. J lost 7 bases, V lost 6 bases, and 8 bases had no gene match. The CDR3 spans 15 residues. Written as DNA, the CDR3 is TGTGCCAGCAGGACAGACAGGGGGCGCAGTGAAAAACTGTTTTTT. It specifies CASRTDRGRSEKLFF.

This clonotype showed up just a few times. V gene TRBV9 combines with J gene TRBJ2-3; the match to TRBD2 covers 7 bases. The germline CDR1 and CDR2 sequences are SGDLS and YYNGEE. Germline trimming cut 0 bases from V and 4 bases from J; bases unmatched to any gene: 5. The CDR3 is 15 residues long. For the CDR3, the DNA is TGTGCCAGCAGCGTAGAGAGCGGGATCGCAGATACGCAGTATTTT. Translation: CASSVESGIADTQYF.

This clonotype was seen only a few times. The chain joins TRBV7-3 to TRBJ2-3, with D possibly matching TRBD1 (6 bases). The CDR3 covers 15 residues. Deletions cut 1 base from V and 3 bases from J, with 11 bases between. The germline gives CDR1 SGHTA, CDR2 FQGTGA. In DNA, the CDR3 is TGTGCCAGCAGCTTAAACAGGGAAAGGACAGATACGCAGTATTTT. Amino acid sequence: CASSLNRERTDTQYF. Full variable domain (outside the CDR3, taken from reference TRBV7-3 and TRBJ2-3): GAGVSQTPSNKVTEKGKYVELRCDPISGHTALYWYRQSLGQGPEFLIYFQGTGAADDSGLPNDRFFAVRPEGSVSTLKIQRTERGDSAVYLCASSLNRERTDTQYFGPGTRLTVL.

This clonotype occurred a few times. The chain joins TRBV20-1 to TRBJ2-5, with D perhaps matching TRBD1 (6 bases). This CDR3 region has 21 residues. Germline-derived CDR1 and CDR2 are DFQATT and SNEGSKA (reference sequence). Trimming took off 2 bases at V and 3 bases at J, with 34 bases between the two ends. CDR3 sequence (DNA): TGCAGTGCTAGACCGGGACAAATCAAAAGAGTGGGTATATTTGGTAAAGAGACCCAGTACTTC. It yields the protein CSARPGQIKRVGIFGKETQYF.

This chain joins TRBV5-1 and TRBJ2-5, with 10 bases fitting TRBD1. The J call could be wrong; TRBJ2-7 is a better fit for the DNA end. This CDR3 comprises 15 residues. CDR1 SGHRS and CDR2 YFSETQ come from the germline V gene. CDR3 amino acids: CASSLGDRGYHEQYF. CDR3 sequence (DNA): TGCGCCAGCAGCTTGGGGGACAGGGGATATCACGAGCAGTACTTC.

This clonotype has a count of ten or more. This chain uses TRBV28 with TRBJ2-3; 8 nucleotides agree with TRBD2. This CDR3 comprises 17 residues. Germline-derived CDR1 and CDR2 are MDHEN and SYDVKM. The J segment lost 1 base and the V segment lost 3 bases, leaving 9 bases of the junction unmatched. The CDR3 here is CASSFTEAGDGTDTQYF. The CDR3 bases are TGTGCCAGCAGTTTTACGGAAGCGGGAGATGGCACAGATACGCAGTATTTT.

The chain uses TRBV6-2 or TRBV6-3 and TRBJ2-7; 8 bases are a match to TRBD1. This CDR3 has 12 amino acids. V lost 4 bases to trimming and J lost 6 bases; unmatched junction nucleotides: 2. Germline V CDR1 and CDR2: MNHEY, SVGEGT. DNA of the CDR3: TGTGCCAGCAGTTGGACAGGGATCGAGCAGTACTTC. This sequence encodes CASSWTGIEQYF.

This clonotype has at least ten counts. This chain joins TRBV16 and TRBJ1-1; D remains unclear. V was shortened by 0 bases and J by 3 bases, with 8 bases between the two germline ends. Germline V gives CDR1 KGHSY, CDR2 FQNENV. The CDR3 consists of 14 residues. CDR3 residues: CASSQSTFDTEAFF. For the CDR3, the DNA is TGTGCCAGCAGCCAATCCACATTTGACACTGAAGCTTTCTTT.

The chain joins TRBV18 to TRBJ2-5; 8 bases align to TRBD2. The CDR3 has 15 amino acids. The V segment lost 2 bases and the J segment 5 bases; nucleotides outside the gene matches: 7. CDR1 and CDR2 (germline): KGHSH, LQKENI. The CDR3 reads CASSPTSGSRETQYF. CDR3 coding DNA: TGTGCCAGCTCACCAACCAGCGGGAGCCGTGAGACCCAGTACTTC.

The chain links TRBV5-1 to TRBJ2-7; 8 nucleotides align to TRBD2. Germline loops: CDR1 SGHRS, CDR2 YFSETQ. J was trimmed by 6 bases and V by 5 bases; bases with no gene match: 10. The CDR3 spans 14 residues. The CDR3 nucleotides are TGCGCCAGCAGACTAGCCGGGACTAGTGTCGAGCAGTACTTC. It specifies CASRLAGTSVEQYF.

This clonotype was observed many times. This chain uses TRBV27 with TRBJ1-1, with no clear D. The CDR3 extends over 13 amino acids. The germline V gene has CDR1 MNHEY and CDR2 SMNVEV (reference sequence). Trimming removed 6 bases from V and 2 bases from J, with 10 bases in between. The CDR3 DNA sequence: TGTGCCAGCAGCCTGACCTCAAACACTGAAGCTTTCTTT. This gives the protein CASSLTSNTEAFF.

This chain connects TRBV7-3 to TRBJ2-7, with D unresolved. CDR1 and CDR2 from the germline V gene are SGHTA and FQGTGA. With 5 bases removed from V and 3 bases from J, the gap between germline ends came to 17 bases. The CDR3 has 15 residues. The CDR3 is CASSAQANPDYEQYF. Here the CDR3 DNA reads TGTGCCAGCAGCGCGCAGGCCAACCCTGACTACGAGCAGTACTTC.

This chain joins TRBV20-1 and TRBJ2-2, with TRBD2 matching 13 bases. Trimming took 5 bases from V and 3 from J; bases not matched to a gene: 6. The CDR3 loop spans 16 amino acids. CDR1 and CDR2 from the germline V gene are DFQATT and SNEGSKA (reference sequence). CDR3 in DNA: TGCAGTGCTTCCGGGACTAGCGGGATGTACACCGGGGAGCTGTTTTTT. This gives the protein CSASGTSGMYTGELFF.

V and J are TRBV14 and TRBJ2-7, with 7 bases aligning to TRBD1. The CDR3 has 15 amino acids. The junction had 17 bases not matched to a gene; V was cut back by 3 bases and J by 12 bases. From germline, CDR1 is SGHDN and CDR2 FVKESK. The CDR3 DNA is TGTGCCAGCAGCCAGACGACAGGGACCACCGTAAGGCGGTACTTC. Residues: CASSQTTGTTVRRYF.

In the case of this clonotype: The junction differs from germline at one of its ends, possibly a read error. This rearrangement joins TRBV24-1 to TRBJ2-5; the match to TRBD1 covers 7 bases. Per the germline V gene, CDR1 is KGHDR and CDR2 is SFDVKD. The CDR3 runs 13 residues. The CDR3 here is CPVIGTAQETQYF. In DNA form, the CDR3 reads TGCCCCGTTATCGGGACAGCCCAAGAGACCCAGTACTTC.

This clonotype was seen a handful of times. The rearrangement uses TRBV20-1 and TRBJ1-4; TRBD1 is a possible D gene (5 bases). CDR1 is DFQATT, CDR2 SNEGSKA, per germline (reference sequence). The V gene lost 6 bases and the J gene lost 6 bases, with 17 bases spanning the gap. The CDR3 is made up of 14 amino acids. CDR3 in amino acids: CSAPPPWGDEKLFF. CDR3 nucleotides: TGCAGTGCCCCCCCTCCCTGGGGGGATGAAAAACTGTTTTTT.

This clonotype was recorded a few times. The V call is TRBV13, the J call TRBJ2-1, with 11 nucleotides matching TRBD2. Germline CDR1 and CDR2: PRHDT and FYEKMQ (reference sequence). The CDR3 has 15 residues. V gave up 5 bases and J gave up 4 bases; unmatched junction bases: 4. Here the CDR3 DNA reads TGTGCCAGCAGCATCCGGACTAGCGGGTACAATGAGCAGTTCTTC. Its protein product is CASSIRTSGYNEQFF. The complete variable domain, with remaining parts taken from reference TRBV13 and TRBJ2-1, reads AAGVIQSPRHLIKEKRETATLKCYPIPRHDTVYWYQQGPGQDPQFLISFYEKMQSDKGSIPDRFSAQQFSDYHSELNMSSLELGDSALYFCASSIRTSGYNEQFFGPGTRLTVL.

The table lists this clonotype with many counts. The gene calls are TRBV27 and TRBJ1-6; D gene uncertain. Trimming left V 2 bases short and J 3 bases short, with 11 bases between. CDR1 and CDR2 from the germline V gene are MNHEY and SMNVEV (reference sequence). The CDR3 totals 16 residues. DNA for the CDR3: TGTGCCAGCAGTTTAACTTCTCCGCGCTATAATTCACCCCTCCACTTT. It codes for CASSLTSPRYNSPLHF.

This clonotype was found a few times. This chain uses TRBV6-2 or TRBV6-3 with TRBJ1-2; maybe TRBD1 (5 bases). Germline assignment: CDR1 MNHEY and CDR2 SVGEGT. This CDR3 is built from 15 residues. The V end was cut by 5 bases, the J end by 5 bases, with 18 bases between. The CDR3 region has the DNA TGTGCCAGCAGTGAAGGGGCCCTTTTCGAATATGGCTACACCTTC. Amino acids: CASSEGALFEYGYTF.

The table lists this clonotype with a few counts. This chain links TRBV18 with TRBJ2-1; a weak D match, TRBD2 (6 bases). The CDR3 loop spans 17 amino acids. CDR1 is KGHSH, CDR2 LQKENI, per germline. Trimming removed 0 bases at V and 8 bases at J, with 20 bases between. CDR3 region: CASSPPGLTTSYHEQFF. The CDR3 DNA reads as TGTGCCAGCTCACCACCGGGACTCACTACAAGCTATCATGAGCAGTTCTTC.

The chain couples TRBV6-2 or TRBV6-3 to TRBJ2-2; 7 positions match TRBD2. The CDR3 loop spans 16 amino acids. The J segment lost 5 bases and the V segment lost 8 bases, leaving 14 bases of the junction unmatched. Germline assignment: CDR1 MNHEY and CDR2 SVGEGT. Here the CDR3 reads CASGSGLPRGTGELFF. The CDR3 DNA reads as TGTGCCAGCGGTAGCGGGTTACCAAGGGGAACCGGGGAGCTGTTTTTT.

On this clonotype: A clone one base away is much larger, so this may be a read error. In DNA, the CDR3 is TGTGTCAGCAGTTACTTGAGGACTAGCGGGACGGGGCCCTACGAGCAGTACTTC. Its translation is CVSSYLRTSGTGPYEQYF. The rearrangement uses TRBV6-2 or TRBV6-3 and TRBJ2-7; TRBD2 matches 12 bases. CDR3 length: 18 residues. From germline, CDR1 is MNHEY and CDR2 SVGEGT.

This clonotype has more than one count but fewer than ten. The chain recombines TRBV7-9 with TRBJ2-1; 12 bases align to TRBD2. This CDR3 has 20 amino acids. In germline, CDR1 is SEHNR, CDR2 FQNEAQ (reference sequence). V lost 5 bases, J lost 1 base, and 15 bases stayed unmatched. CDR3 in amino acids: CASSARLAGVTSKSYNEQFF. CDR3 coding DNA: TGTGCCAGCAGCGCGCGACTAGCGGGAGTGACATCGAAGTCCTACAATGAGCAGTTCTTC.